This passage covers 30 T cell receptor beta chains from one sample sequenced in a study of OX40 agonist ivuxolimab in advanced cancers. Generated by immunoSEQ multiplex PCR, the TCRdb table keeps only in-frame clones and is missing some. The sample holds around 83,000 clones, 91% seen once. The starting material was CD4+ or CD8+ T cells sorted from blood, obtained in a trial of the OX40 agonist ivuxolimab. These receptors were taken from an adult with an advanced solid tumor such as melanoma, head and neck, liver or kidney cancer.

The chain has TRBV5-4 and TRBJ2-5; D possibly uses TRBD1 or TRBD2 (5 bases each). Germline CDR1 and CDR2: SGHNT and YYREEE (reference sequence). This CDR3 contains 15 residues. V lost 4 bases, J lost 5 bases, and 18 bases lay in between. The CDR3 DNA reads TGTGCCAGCAGCCTCTCCGGGACCGTTGGGGAGACCCAGTACTTC. Amino acid sequence: CASSLSGTVGETQYF.

This clone was recorded only once. The V call is TRBV29-1, the J call TRBJ1-2; no clear D. CDR1 is SQVTM and CDR2 is ANQGSEA in the germline V gene. The CDR3 length is 12 residues. The V end lost 1 base, the J end lost 6 bases, and 9 bases lay between the germline ends. CDR3: CSVEGTVDGYTF. In nucleotides, the CDR3 is TGCAGCGTTGAAGGAACGGTCGATGGCTACACCTTC.

The chain carries TRBV30 and TRBJ1-1, with D unresolved. Trimming left V 2 bases short and J 7 bases short, with 8 bases between. This CDR3 has 11 residues. Germline V gene sequence: CDR1 GTSNPN, CDR2 SVGIG (reference sequence). The CDR3 is CAWSLNFEAFF. For the CDR3, the DNA is TGTGCCTGGAGTCTGAACTTTGAAGCTTTCTTT.

The J gene is TRBJ2-3, the V gene TRBV5-1, with 9 bases lining up with TRBD2. The J segment lost 6 bases and the V segment lost 0 bases, leaving 5 bases of the junction unmatched. In germline, CDR1 is SGHRS, CDR2 YFSETQ. The CDR3 spans 15 residues. CDR3 bases: TGCGCCAGCAGCTTGGTGGCGCGGGAGGGCGATACGCAGTATTTT. Amino acids: CASSLVAREGDTQYF.

A single count supports this clone. The rearrangement uses TRBV6-1 and TRBJ2-5; TRBD1 matches 8 bases. Trimming removed 2 bases from V and 5 bases from J; junction bases left unmatched: 4. The CDR3 length is 14 residues. Looked up from germline, CDR1 is MNHNS and CDR2 is SASEGT. The CDR3 spells CASSEQTGVETQYF. The CDR3 coding sequence is TGTGCCAGCAGTGAACAGACAGGGGTGGAGACCCAGTACTTC.

In this sample, this clone turned up once. The CDR3 nucleotides are TGTGCCAGCTCACCATGGAAGCAGGGCTCTGGGGCCAACGTCCTGACTTTC. Protein sequence: CASSPWKQGSGANVLTF. The rearrangement joins TRBV18 to TRBJ2-6; D is possibly TRBD1 (5 bases). Deletions cut 2 bases from V and 0 bases from J, with 11 bases between. This CDR3 contains 17 residues. CDR1 and CDR2 from the germline V gene are KGHSH and LQKENI.

This sequence joins TRBV28 and TRBJ2-5; 8 bases align to TRBD2. Per the germline V gene, CDR1 is MDHEN and CDR2 is SYDVKM. Trimming took 2 bases from V and 6 from J; bases not matched to a gene: 5. This CDR3 has 14 residues. This chain's CDR3 is CASSLSGSLKTQYF. The DNA of the CDR3 is TGTGCCAGCAGTTTAAGCGGGAGTCTGAAGACCCAGTACTTC.

The rearrangement joins TRBV19 to TRBJ2-7; maybe TRBD2 (5 bases). Germline lookup yields CDR1 LNHDA and CDR2 SQIVND (reference sequence). Trimming took off 5 bases at V and 3 bases at J, with 20 bases between the two ends. The CDR3 has 16 amino acids. CDR3 in amino acids: CASSPATPSSIYEQYF. The CDR3 nucleotides read TGTGCCAGTAGTCCCGCGACGCCTAGCTCCATCTACGAGCAGTACTTC. Full variable domain (missing parts from reference TRBV19 and TRBJ2-7): DGGITQSPKYLFRKEGQNVTLSCEQNLNHDAMYWYRQDPGQGLRLIYYSQIVNDFQKGDIAEGYSVSREKKESFPLTVTSAQKNPTAFYLCASSPATPSSIYEQYFGPGTRLTVT.

This clone was picked up a small number of times. The chain uses TRBV30 and TRBJ1-2; 7 nucleotides match TRBD1. Germline lookup yields CDR1 GTSNPN and CDR2 SVGIG (reference sequence). The CDR3 covers 13 residues. V was clipped by 3 bases and J by 6 bases; unmatched bases: 7. The CDR3: CAWRGQWNDGYTF. CDR3 nucleotides: TGTGCCTGGAGGGGACAGTGGAACGATGGCTACACCTTC.

The rearrangement links TRBV5-4 to TRBJ2-2, with D unclear. The CDR3 runs to 16 residues. CDR1 SGHNT and CDR2 YYREEE come from the germline V gene (reference sequence). Trimming removed 1 base at V and 4 bases at J, with 14 bases between. CDR3 sequence: CASSLSSSAPTGELFF. CDR3 bases: TGTGCCAGCAGCTTGAGTTCCAGCGCCCCCACCGGGGAGCTGTTTTTT.

The chain employs TRBV27 and TRBJ2-7, with D possibly being TRBD1 (6 bases). Trimming took off 2 bases at V and 6 bases at J, with 23 bases between the two ends. From germline, CDR1 is MNHEY and CDR2 SMNVEV (reference sequence). CDR3 length: 17 amino acids. The CDR3 spells CASSLIRGDTFSGEQYF. The CDR3 DNA follows: TGTGCCAGCAGTTTAATTCGTGGGGACACCTTCTCCGGCGAGCAGTACTTC.

The chain uses TRBV5-1 and TRBJ2-6; 7 nucleotides line up with TRBD2. CDR1 and CDR2 from the germline V gene are SGHRS and YFSETQ. This CDR3 region has 16 residues. After removal of 2 bases from V and 0 bases from J, the junction contained 2 bases not matched to a gene. This CDR3 reads CASSFGGSSGANVLTF. The CDR3 DNA reads TGCGCCAGCAGCTTCGGGGGGAGCTCTGGGGCCAACGTCCTGACTTTC.

CDR3 in amino acids: CASSLTSRDEQYF. CDR3 DNA sequence: TGTGCCAGCAGCTTGACTAGCAGAGACGAGCAGTACTTC. The chain couples TRBV28 to TRBJ2-7; 7 bases are a match to TRBD2. V lost 6 bases to trimming and J lost 5 bases; unmatched junction nucleotides: 7. Germline V CDR1 and CDR2: MDHEN, SYDVKM. CDR3 length equals 13 residues.

The chain combines TRBV6-5 with TRBJ1-6; D gene unclear. Germline CDR1 MNHEY, CDR2 SVGAGI. V was cut by 5 bases and J by 7 bases, with 6 bases left in between. CDR3 size: 12 residues. The CDR3 reads CASSGTNSPLHF. CDR3 bases: TGTGCCAGCAGTGGCACGAATTCACCCCTCCACTTT.

This clone has more than one count but fewer than ten. The chain employs TRBV18 and TRBJ1-4; 10 bases fit TRBD1. With 1 base clipped from V and 8 bases from J, the junction kept 4 bases outside the gene matches. Germline values: CDR1 KGHSH, CDR2 LQKENI. This CDR3 is built from 15 residues. CDR3 loop: CASSPRQGASEKLFF. The CDR3, as DNA: TGTGCCAGCTCACCACGACAGGGGGCGAGCGAAAAACTGTTTTTT.

The V and J genes are TRBV19 and TRBJ2-2, with a weak D call TRBD2 (6 bases). The germline V gene encodes CDR1 LNHDA and CDR2 SQIVND (reference sequence). The CDR3 is 14 amino acids. V lost 3 bases and J 7 bases, leaving 12 bases between the germline ends. CDR3 in amino acids: CASSIGAGSGELFF. The CDR3 coding sequence is TGTGCCAGTAGTATCGGGGCCGGGAGCGGGGAGCTGTTTTTT. Based on the CDR3 plus reference TRBV19 and TRBJ2-2, the full variable domain is DGGITQSPKYLFRKEGQNVTLSCEQNLNHDAMYWYRQDPGQGLRLIYYSQIVNDFQKGDIAEGYSVSREKKESFPLTVTSAQKNPTAFYLCASSIGAGSGELFFGEGSRLTVL.

V is TRBV19 and J is TRBJ2-7; the D gene is possibly TRBD1 (5 bases). This CDR3 is 14 amino acids long. The V end lost 4 bases, the J end lost 3 bases, and 13 bases lay between the germline ends. Germline V gene lookup returns CDR1 LNHDA and CDR2 SQIVND (reference sequence). CDR3 loop: CASSKSQGNYEQYF. The DNA of the CDR3 is TGTGCCAGTAGTAAATCGCAGGGCAACTACGAGCAGTACTTC. Full variable domain (remainder filled in from reference TRBV19 and TRBJ2-7): DGGITQSPKYLFRKEGQNVTLSCEQNLNHDAMYWYRQDPGQGLRLIYYSQIVNDFQKGDIAEGYSVSREKKESFPLTVTSAQKNPTAFYLCASSKSQGNYEQYFGPGTRLTVT.

The chain combines TRBV5-1 with TRBJ2-1; D possibly matches TRBD1 or TRBD2 (5 bases each). This CDR3 spans 14 amino acids. CDR1 is SGHRS, CDR2 YFSETQ, per germline. V was trimmed by 1 base and J by 7 bases, leaving 12 bases between them. The CDR3: CASSLFGRENEQFF. The CDR3 DNA reads as TGCGCCAGCAGCTTGTTTGGCAGGGAGAATGAGCAGTTCTTC.

V usage is TRBV7-2 and J usage is TRBJ2-3, with D possibly matching TRBD2 (6 bases). The CDR3 extends over 15 amino acids. Trimming cost V 3 bases and J 0 bases, with 10 bases left between them. Looked up from germline, CDR1 is SGHTA and CDR2 is FQGNSA. The DNA for the CDR3 is TGTGCCAGCAGCTTTGGCGGGATTAGCACAGATACGCAGTATTTT. Protein product: CASSFGGISTDTQYF.

The chain recombines TRBV21-1 with TRBJ1-5; the table's D gene call, TRBD1, was not cross checked with the DNA. TRBV21-1 is listed as a pseudogene. The CDR3 is 17 residues long. The CDR3 loop reads CASSKAQVTGVYEPQHF. The CDR3, as DNA: TGTGCCAGCAGCAAAGCTCAGGTGACAGGGGTCTATGAGCCCCAGCATTTT.

The rearrangement joins TRBV19 to TRBJ2-2, with 14 bases identical to TRBD2. The germline V gene has CDR1 LNHDA and CDR2 SQIVND (reference sequence). Trimming removed 5 bases from V and 6 bases from J; junction bases left unmatched: 11. This CDR3 is built from 18 residues. The CDR3 DNA reads as TGTGCCAGTAGTGAGACCGGGACTAGCGGGAGAAGGGCCGGGGAGCTGTTTTTT. This codes for CASSETGTSGRRAGELFF.

The rearrangement joins TRBV28 to TRBJ1-2; 10 bases agree with TRBD1. In germline, CDR1 is MDHEN, CDR2 SYDVKM. With V trimmed by 5 bases and J by 6 bases, 6 bases remained unmatched. CDR3 length: 14 residues. CDR3 amino acids: CASSRQGAQNGYTF. CDR3 DNA sequence: TGTGCCAGCAGTCGACAGGGGGCGCAGAATGGCTACACCTTC.

This clone is a singleton in its sample. The rearrangement joins TRBV6-5 to TRBJ2-7; D uncertain. Germline V gene sequence: CDR1 MNHEY, CDR2 SVGAGI. This CDR3 comprises 13 residues. Trimming pared 8 bases from V and 2 bases from J, leaving 13 bases between. The CDR3 reads CASFKPGTYEQYF. The CDR3 DNA reads TGTGCCAGCTTTAAACCAGGAACCTACGAGCAGTACTTC.

V and J are TRBV11-2 and TRBJ2-5; D not certain. Germline CDR1 is SGHAT and CDR2 is FQNNGV. This CDR3 has 12 amino acids. V was clipped by 3 bases and J by 5 bases, with 7 bases between them. CDR3 sequence reads: CASSFYGETQYF. The CDR3 DNA follows: TGTGCCAGCAGCTTTTACGGTGAGACCCAGTACTTC.

This chain joins TRBV2 and TRBJ2-7; D possibly corresponds to TRBD1 (5 bases). The V end lost 2 bases, the J end lost 1 base, and 12 bases lay between the germline ends. CDR1 is SNHLY, CDR2 FYNNEI, per germline. The CDR3 has 15 amino acids. The CDR3 loop is CASSERGKGSYEQYF. CDR3 DNA: TGTGCCAGCAGTGAAAGGGGTAAGGGGTCCTACGAGCAGTACTTC. Supplemented by reference TRBV2 and TRBJ2-7, the full variable domain reads EPEVTQTPSHQVTQMGQEVILRCVPISNHLYFYWYRQILGQKVEFLVSFYNNEISEKSEIFDDQFSVERPDGSNFTLKIRSTKLEDSAMYFCASSERGKGSYEQYFGPGTRLTVT.

The chain uses TRBV5-4 and TRBJ2-2; D is perhaps TRBD2 (6 bases). The CDR3 runs to 16 residues. Germline lookup yields CDR1 SGHNT and CDR2 YYREEE (reference sequence). Trimming shortened V by 3 bases and J by 5 bases, and 17 bases separated the two germline ends. The CDR3 DNA reads TGTGCCAGCAGCTGGTACTCCGGGACTCAAACCGGGGAGCTGTTTTTT. Amino acids: CASSWYSGTQTGELFF.

The V gene is TRBV7-9, the J gene TRBJ2-3; D uncertain. Germline V CDR1 and CDR2: SEHNR, FQNEAQ (reference sequence). The CDR3 is 13 residues long. V lost 3 bases to trimming and J lost 1 base, with 5 bases between them. This chain's CDR3 is CASSLARTDTQYF. DNA for the CDR3: TGTGCCAGCAGCTTGGCCCGCACAGATACGCAGTATTTT.

The chain carries TRBV5-6 and TRBJ1-3; D not resolved. Germline V gene lookup returns CDR1 SGHDT and CDR2 YYEEEE. V lost 3 bases and J lost 4, with 5 bases in between. The CDR3 has 12 amino acids. The CDR3 DNA sequence: TGTGCCAGCAGCTCCCAGGGAAACACCATATATTTT. The encoded protein is CASSSQGNTIYF.

There are a few counts of this clone. This sequence joins TRBV6-1 and TRBJ1-2; D is uncertain. Per germline, CDR1 MNHNS and CDR2 SASEGT. The germline V and J ends were trimmed by 0 bases and 4 bases, with 15 bases remaining between them. The CDR3 has 16 residues. The CDR3 loop is CASSEARGRVGYGYTF. The CDR3 nucleotides are TGTGCCAGCAGTGAAGCGCGAGGGAGGGTAGGCTATGGCTACACCTTC.

This chain connects TRBV29-1 to TRBJ2-4, with 11 bases matching TRBD1. V shed 7 bases, J shed 5 bases, and the junction held 4 bases outside the gene matches. Germline V gene data show CDR1 as SQVTM and CDR2 as ANQGSEA. The CDR3 has 13 residues. The CDR3 DNA follows: TGCAGCGCTGGGACAGGGGGTGAAAACATTCAGTACTTC. It yields the protein CSAGTGGENIQYF.